What follows describes a single TCR beta chain. Antigen: not known. The data stem from a study of T cell responses to AZD1222 COVID-19 vaccine. Regarding the study as a whole: The donor cohort was predominantly white British with a female majority, and clonal diversity may have been underestimated.

Libraries were prepared by immunoSEQ multiplex PCR; TCRdb keeps only in-frame clonotypes and omits some of them. Of around 70,000 clones listed, about 85% are singletons. V was pared by 1 base and J by 3 bases, with 8 bases of the junction left unmatched. Germline V CDR1 and CDR2: SGHVS, FNYEAQ. The CDR3 has 16 residues. The chain is built from TRBV7-6 and TRBJ2-7; 8 positions match TRBD1. The TCR originated in an adult who received the AZD1222 COVID-19 vaccine. The input for sequencing was peripheral blood, taken 28 days after the second AZD1222 dose. As DNA, the CDR3 is TGTGCCAGCAGCTTAGGAAACCAGGGGGCTGTCTACGAGCAGTACTTC. This encodes CASSLGNQGAVYEQYF.